Below are 24 T cell receptor beta chains sequenced from a single sample in a study of OX40 agonist ivuxolimab in advanced cancers. The table came from immunoSEQ multiplex PCR; TCRdb's copy has only in-frame clones and leaves some out. In the table there are tens of thousands of clones, approximately 84% of which are singletons. The sample here was CD4+ or CD8+ T cells sorted from blood, taken in a trial of the OX40 agonist ivuxolimab. These receptor sequences come from an adult with an advanced solid tumor such as melanoma, head and neck, liver or kidney cancer.

This chain uses TRBV10-3 with TRBJ2-7, with 8 bases identical to TRBD2. This CDR3 is built from 15 residues. Germline V gene sequence: CDR1 ENHRY, CDR2 SYGVKD. Germline trimming cut 6 bases from V and 0 bases from J; bases unmatched to any gene: 7. The CDR3 sequence is CAISARGGPSYEQYF. CDR3 in DNA: TGTGCCATCAGCGCACGGGGGGGGCCCTCCTACGAGCAGTACTTC.

This sequence joins TRBV19 and TRBJ1-4; no clear D. The V gene's germline CDR1 is LNHDA and CDR2 SQIVND (reference sequence). This CDR3 region has 14 residues. V shed 3 bases and J shed 4 bases, with 9 bases lying between them. CDR3 nucleotides: TGTGCCAGTAGTATTCAAGGGAGTAATGAAAAACTGTTTTTT. It translates to CASSIQGSNEKLFF.

V is TRBV7-9 and J is TRBJ2-2; 7 bases map to TRBD1. The CDR3 runs to 12 residues. V shed 3 bases and J 8 bases; nucleotides not matched to a gene: 0. Germline V CDR1 and CDR2: SEHNR, FQNEAQ (reference sequence). CDR3 coding DNA: TGTGCCAGCAGCTTGGGACAGGGGGAGCTGTTTTTT. It specifies CASSLGQGELFF.

The chain joins TRBV20-1 to TRBJ2-7; a possible D gene is TRBD2 (5 bases). This CDR3 has 11 amino acids. Per germline, CDR1 DFQATT and CDR2 SNEGSKA (reference sequence). The V and J ends lost 4 bases and 2 bases respectively, with 6 bases between them. The CDR3 nucleotides read TGCAGTGCTAAGGAGGCCTACGAGCAGTACTTC. This encodes CSAKEAYEQYF.

The chain is built from TRBV6-1 and TRBJ2-7; unclear D gene. The germline V gene encodes CDR1 MNHNS and CDR2 SASEGT. The germline V and J ends were trimmed by 1 base and 5 bases, with 9 bases remaining between them. This CDR3 contains 13 residues. CDR3 coding DNA: TGTGCCAGCAGTGAAGGAGGTAACCACGAGCAGTACTTC. Translated, it gives CASSEGGNHEQYF.

V gene TRBV19 combines with J gene TRBJ2-1, with 9 bases lining up with TRBD2. Germline V CDR1 and CDR2: LNHDA, SQIVND (reference sequence). This CDR3 region has 15 residues. With 6 bases clipped from V and 2 bases from J, the junction kept 5 bases outside the gene matches. In DNA form, the CDR3 reads TGTGCCAGTAGGACTTGGACTAGCGCCTACAATGAGCAGTTCTTC. It translates to CASRTWTSAYNEQFF.

The chain couples TRBV9 to TRBJ2-5, with 9 nucleotides matching TRBD1. From germline, CDR1 is SGDLS and CDR2 YYNGEE. The CDR3 runs 15 residues. V lost 4 bases to trimming and J lost 5 bases; unmatched junction nucleotides: 9. CDR3 bases: TGTGCCAGCAGCATAAACAGGGGGCTCAGTGAGACCCAGTACTTC. Translating it yields CASSINRGLSETQYF.

The chain links TRBV9 to TRBJ1-2; perhaps TRBD1 as D (5 bases). Germline CDR1 SGDLS, CDR2 YYNGEE. Trimming shortened V by 0 bases and J by 8 bases, and 11 bases separated the two germline ends. The CDR3 extends over 13 amino acids. CDR3 DNA: TGTGCCAGCAGCGTAGGAGGGGATGGCGGCTACACCTTC. This codes for CASSVGGDGGYTF. Full variable domain (missing parts from reference TRBV9 and TRBJ1-2): DSGVTQTPKHLITATGQRVTLRCSPRSGDLSVYWYQQSLDQGLQFLIQYYNGEERAKGNILERFSAQQFPDLHSELNLSSLELGDSALYFCASSVGGDGGYTFGSGTRLTVV.

The chain links TRBV7-9 to TRBJ1-5; D unresolved. The V and J ends lost 1 base and 6 bases respectively, with 7 bases between them. The germline CDR1 and CDR2 sequences are SEHNR and FQNEAQ (reference sequence). The CDR3 is 13 residues long. CDR3 nucleotides: TGTGCCAGCAGCTTAGAGGGTTTTCAGCCCCAGCATTTT. Translated, it gives CASSLEGFQPQHF. The full variable domain, completed using reference TRBV7-9 and TRBJ1-5, is DTGVSQNPRHKITKRGQNVTFRCDPISEHNRLYWYRQTLGQGPEFLTYFQNEAQLEKSRLLSDRFSAERPKGSFSTLEIQRTEQGDSAMYLCASSLEGFQPQHFGDGTRLSIL.

This clone turned up a few times. The gene calls are TRBV10-3 and TRBJ2-7, with D perhaps TRBD1 or TRBD2 (6 bases each). The CDR3 totals 14 residues. The ends were cut back, 9 bases at V and 5 bases at J, with 20 bases in the middle. The germline CDR1 and CDR2 sequences are ENHRY and SYGVKD. The CDR3 DNA reads TGTGCCATGGGGGGCGGGACTGGTCTGGACGAGCAGTACTTC. This translates into CAMGGGTGLDEQYF.

This clone is a singleton in its sample. The chain uses TRBV19 and TRBJ1-4; no clear D. Between the trimmed V and J ends, which lost 3 bases and 0 bases, there was a span of 11 bases. This CDR3 is built from 16 residues. Germline-derived CDR1 and CDR2 are LNHDA and SQIVND (reference sequence). The CDR3 reads CASSIPRGSTNEKLFF. The CDR3, as DNA: TGTGCCAGTAGTATCCCGCGCGGTTCAACTAATGAAAAACTGTTTTTT. Combining the CDR3 with reference TRBV19 and TRBJ1-4 gives the whole variable domain DGGITQSPKYLFRKEGQNVTLSCEQNLNHDAMYWYRQDPGQGLRLIYYSQIVNDFQKGDIAEGYSVSREKKESFPLTVTSAQKNPTAFYLCASSIPRGSTNEKLFFGSGTQLSVL.

The V and J genes are TRBV5-1 and TRBJ2-7; 7 nucleotides align to TRBD2. There are 14 residues in the CDR3. V lost 0 bases, J lost 2 bases, and 2 bases stayed unmatched. Per germline, CDR1 SGHRS and CDR2 YFSETQ. Here the CDR3 reads CASSLDGLAYEQYF. The CDR3 coding sequence is TGCGCCAGCAGCTTGGATGGACTAGCCTACGAGCAGTACTTC.

The J gene is TRBJ1-4, the V gene TRBV6-6; no firm D call. This CDR3 has 11 amino acids. CDR1 and CDR2 from the germline V gene are MNHNY and SVGAGI (reference sequence). V was shortened by 0 bases and J by 11 bases, with 4 bases between the two germline ends. CDR3 bases: TGTGCCAGCAGTTACTCTTACAAACTGTTTTTT. This gives the protein CASSYSYKLFF.

The V call is TRBV11-2, the J call TRBJ2-5; D possibly uses TRBD1 or TRBD2 (5 bases each). V was clipped by 6 bases and J by 2 bases, with 16 bases between them. The CDR3 is 15 residues long. CDR1 SGHAT and CDR2 FQNNGV come from the germline V gene. As DNA, the CDR3 is TGTGCCAGCAGTTTCCTCCGGGACGGTCAAGAGACCCAGTACTTC. As protein: CASSFLRDGQETQYF.

Note on this clone: Other DNA sequences within the sample encode an identical CDR3. The genes are TRBV18 and TRBJ1-1, with TRBD1 identical over 7 bases. The length of the CDR3 is 14 residues. Germline V gene lookup returns CDR1 KGHSH and CDR2 LQKENI. The J segment lost 2 bases and the V segment lost 1 base, leaving 1 base of the junction unmatched. This chain's CDR3 is CASSPQGANTEAFF. The CDR3 DNA is TGTGCCAGCTCACCACAGGGGGCCAACACTGAAGCTTTCTTT.

This clone has a single count. The J gene is TRBJ1-2, the V gene TRBV10-3; D remains unclear. Germline V gives CDR1 ENHRY, CDR2 SYGVKD. With 0 bases removed from V and 2 bases from J, the gap between germline ends came to 13 bases. The CDR3 spans 16 residues. The DNA for the CDR3 is TGTGCCATCAGTGAGTCGGGTCGGGCCCTAAACTATGGCTACACCTTC. Encoded protein: CAISESGRALNYGYTF.

Comment on this clone: The same CDR3 is also encoded by other DNA sequences in this sample. This rearrangement joins TRBV30 to TRBJ2-7; TRBD2 agrees at 9 bases. This CDR3 is 13 amino acids long. Trimming cost V 3 bases and J 6 bases; bases outside gene matches: 6. The germline V gene has CDR1 GTSNPN and CDR2 SVGIG (reference sequence). The CDR3 reads CAWSWGSGGEQYF. The CDR3 nucleotides are TGTGCCTGGAGCTGGGGTAGCGGGGGCGAGCAGTACTTC.

The chain links TRBV30 to TRBJ2-3; D is perhaps TRBD2 (6 bases). The length of the CDR3 is 15 residues. CDR1 and CDR2 from the germline V gene are GTSNPN and SVGIG (reference sequence). Trimming took off 5 bases at V and 2 bases at J, with 17 bases between the two ends. CDR3: CAWGTFGGVTDTQYF. The CDR3 nucleotides are TGTGCCTGGGGCACTTTCGGCGGGGTCACAGATACGCAGTATTTT. Using reference TRBV30 and TRBJ2-3 for the parts outside the CDR3, the full variable domain is SQTIHQWPATLVQPVGSPLSLECTVEGTSNPNLYWYRQAAGRGLQLLFYSVGIGQISSEVPQNLSASRPQDRQFILSSKKLLLSDSGFYLCAWGTFGGVTDTQYFGPGTRLTVL.

This chain joins TRBV5-1 and TRBJ2-4; 7 positions agree with TRBD1. Per the germline V gene, CDR1 is SGHRS and CDR2 is YFSETQ. The CDR3 sequence is 15 residues long. Trimming at V came to 0 bases and at J to 9 bases, leaving 9 bases not matched to a gene. The CDR3 protein is CASSLEGALEGIQYF. Written as DNA, the CDR3 is TGCGCCAGCAGCTTGGAGGGGGCGCTGGAAGGCATTCAGTACTTC.

A single count supports this clone. The rearrangement joins TRBV5-4 to TRBJ2-1, with D perhaps matching TRBD1 or TRBD2 (5 bases each). Trimming left V 0 bases short and J 2 bases short, with 9 bases between. CDR3 length: 15 amino acids. Germline V gene lookup returns CDR1 SGHNT and CDR2 YYREEE (reference sequence). In DNA form, the CDR3 reads TGTGCCAGCAGCTTGGACGGGACGGCCTACAATGAGCAGTTCTTC. Translation: CASSLDGTAYNEQFF.

This chain joins TRBV2 and TRBJ2-3; D uncertain. Germline V lookup: CDR1 SNHLY, CDR2 FYNNEI. There are 11 residues in the CDR3. Trimming removed 8 bases at V and 0 bases at J, with 3 bases between. CDR3 DNA sequence: TGTGCCAGCTCTAGCACAGATACGCAGTATTTT. It is translated as CASSSTDTQYF. The variable domain in full, completed from reference TRBV2 and TRBJ2-3, reads EPEVTQTPSHQVTQMGQEVILRCVPISNHLYFYWYRQILGQKVEFLVSFYNNEISEKSEIFDDQFSVERPDGSNFTLKIRSTKLEDSAMYFCASSSTDTQYFGPGTRLTVL.

V gene TRBV20-1 combines with J gene TRBJ1-2, with TRBD1 matching 7 bases. This CDR3 is built from 11 residues. Germline V gene lookup returns CDR1 DFQATT and CDR2 SNEGSKA (reference sequence). Losses at the gene ends were 6 bases for V and 8 bases for J; bases not matched to a gene: 6. The CDR3 sequence is CSARQGVGYTF. The DNA for the CDR3 is TGCAGTGCCCGACAGGGTGTAGGCTACACCTTC.

The gene calls are TRBV5-5 and TRBJ1-1, with D perhaps matching TRBD1 (6 bases). CDR3 length equals 11 residues. Trimming cost V 7 bases and J 10 bases, with 14 bases left between them. Germline CDR1 and CDR2: SGHKS and YYEKEE (reference sequence). CDR3 bases: TGTGCCAGCGGGGGCCCCGTTGGAGCTTTCTTT. Translation gives CASGGPVGAFF.

The gene calls are TRBV6-5 and TRBJ2-7; possible D gene TRBD2, 6 bases. CDR1 and CDR2 from the germline V gene are MNHEY and SVGAGI. The ends were cut back, 6 bases at V and 2 bases at J, with 8 bases in the middle. The CDR3 spans 12 residues. This CDR3 is CASRGLAYEQYF. The CDR3 bases are TGTGCCAGCAGGGGACTGGCCTACGAGCAGTACTTC.